This T cell receptor beta chain was captured in a study of beta chain features in type 1 diabetes (dated by TCRdb to the late 2010s). Study-level background: No differences in mean age, gender distribution, total cell number or subset yield were found between patients and healthy donors. Whereas all 30 or so donors provided naive and central memory subsets, regulatory and stem cell-like memory subsets were isolated from just 8 patients and roughly 8 healthy donors. A total of some 100,000,000 sorted cells were examined across all samples, and a strong correlation was observed between cell number per subset and RNA yield. The study compared the TCRB repertoires of sorted circulating CD4+ T cell subsets in recently diagnosed type 1 diabetes patients with those in matched healthy donors. Findings and caveats that apply to the study as a whole: In all four CD4+ subsets, TCRB CDR3 length was moderately but significantly shorter in type 1 diabetes patients. Because cDNA rather than genomic DNA was sequenced, highly expressing activated cells could have been over-represented, although no difference in activation and CD3 levels was found between groups. PCR might favor shorter templates, but patient and control samples were amplified and corrected together, so any skew would affect both groups equally. The naive, central memory and regulatory TCRB repertoires appeared to resemble one another more closely among patients than among healthy donors. Patients with type 1 diabetes made fewer insertions and deleted more nucleotides at VDJ recombination sites, implying thymic rearrangement abnormalities. Only small numbers of individuals were included in the HLA sub-analyses, which left unresolved whether HLA type had any influence on TCRB rearrangement.

A single peripheral blood draw of around 0.11 L on average was collected from each donor into heparinised tubes. Naive, central memory, regulatory and stem cell-like memory CD4+ T cells were sorted on a BD FACSAria II using a panel including CD45RO, CCR7, CD25, CD127, CD95 and CD27. Purity was above 95% for every sorted population. PBMCs were isolated immediately by Lymphoprep density gradient centrifugation and stained directly without culture. To minimize batch effects, samples were stained and sorted in pairs, one healthy donor with one patient per experiment. The entire amount of isolated RNA was reverse transcribed using the High Capacity cDNA Reverse Transcription Kit, so the sequenced TCRB transcripts were expressed ones. Deep immunoSEQ sequencing was performed on naive, central memory and regulatory T cell samples, with an average of about 3.57 million total reads per sample. After sorted cells were lysed in RLT buffer, RNA was extracted with DNase-treated RNeasy Micro or Mini kits, with the choice depending on cell number. Each cell subset was processed on its own to prevent cross-contamination, while patient and healthy donor samples were processed together. TCRB sequences were amplified from cDNA with the immunoSEQ multiplex PCR, producing 87-bp fragments spanning the CDR3 region. Sequencing of the amplicons was performed on the Illumina HiSeq platform. In the original analysis: Synthetic template baselines were used to correct PCR bias computationally, reads within Hamming distance 2 were collapsed, and singletons that could not be merged were discarded. By aligning reads against IMGT, V, D and J genes, CDR3 length, and insertions or deletions at six rearrangement sites were assigned. Clonotype counts were normalized to sorted cell number within each subset before computing true diversity and Gini coefficients with the tcR R package. The overlap coefficient, calculated on TCRB nucleotide sequences, was used to quantify repertoire sharing. Out-of-frame TCRB sequences from naive cells were analyzed as a proxy for the pre-selection repertoire. What TCRdb holds here is the immuneACCESS table cut down to in-frame rearrangements. Part of the clones is not present; checked against another copy, under half of the missing clones reflect an unresolved V gene, and the others are unexplained. That table gives V, J and clone size, and the DNA gave D and trimming. Here the sample has about half a million clones; over 10% occur a single time. The ten top clones hold over 0.035% of the sample.

This clone has only a few counts. No antigen is known for it. No per-base quality is available; no much larger clone lies one base away. The CDR3 contains 14 residues, cysteine and phenylalanine counted. Just the 42-base CDR3 DNA is kept, in frame starting at base 1. Relative to germline, V is 6 bases shorter and J is 1 base shorter, with 11 bases between their ends. Sequences SEHNR (CDR1) and FQNEAQ (CDR2) are obtained from the germline V gene (reference sequence). This sequence uses TRBV7-9 and TRBJ2-3; the D gene is possibly TRBD2, with 5 bases matching. Sequenced material: naive CD4+ T cells from blood. Per the publication, the cell subset or site label means: true naive CD4+ T cells. The source of this sequence is a woman under 30 in good health. The nucleotide sequence reads TGTGCCAGCAGAATCTCCGGGGGCACAGATACGCAGTATTTT. Its protein reads: CASRISGGTDTQYF.